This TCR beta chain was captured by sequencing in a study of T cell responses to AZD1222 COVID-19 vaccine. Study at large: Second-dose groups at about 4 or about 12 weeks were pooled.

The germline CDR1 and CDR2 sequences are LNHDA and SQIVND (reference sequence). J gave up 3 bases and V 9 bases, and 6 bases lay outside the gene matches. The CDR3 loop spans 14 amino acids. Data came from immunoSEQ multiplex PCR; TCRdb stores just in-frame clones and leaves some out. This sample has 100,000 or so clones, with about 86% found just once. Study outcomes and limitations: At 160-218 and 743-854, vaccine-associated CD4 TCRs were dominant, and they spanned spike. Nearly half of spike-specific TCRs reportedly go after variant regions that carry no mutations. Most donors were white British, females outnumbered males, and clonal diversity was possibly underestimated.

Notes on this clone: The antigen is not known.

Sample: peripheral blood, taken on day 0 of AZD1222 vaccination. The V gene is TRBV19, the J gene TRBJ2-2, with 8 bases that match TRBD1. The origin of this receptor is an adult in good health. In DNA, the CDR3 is TGTGCCAGCCAGGGGACAGGATACACCGGGGAGCTGTTTTTT. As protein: CASQGTGYTGELFF.